The TCR beta chain under discussion was sequenced for a study of HIV-infected patients and healthy controls. General study points: Untreated HIV+ repertoires had roughly threefold fewer distinct CDR3s and lower Shannon diversity than healthy controls. A major limitation was that merely sixteen HIV-infected individuals were processed. In healthy controls, MAIT alpha CDR3s were common; in HIV+ repertoires, severely depleted.

There are many counts of this clonotype. The target antigen is unknown. Alpha and beta constant-region primers primed reverse transcription of 400 to 500 ng RNA. Separate chain-specific third strand synthesis with multiplexing indices produced the alpha and beta libraries. TCRdb re-analysed the 5' RACE reads in MiXCR, keeping a single row per CDR3 protein. The sample lists some 20,000 distinct CDR3 sequences, 9% to 10% seen once, with approximately 5.9% in the top ten. No cell fractionation was done, so the repertoire covers all unsorted peripheral blood T cells. CDR1 and CDR2 (germline): DFQATT, SNEGSKA (reference sequence). The CDR3 spans 16 residues. With 4 bases removed from V and 7 bases from J, the gap between germline ends came to 23 bases.

The source of this sequence is an adult in good health. The chain couples TRBV20-1 to TRBJ2-1; a weak D match, TRBD2 (6 bases). Specimen: blood. The CDR3 DNA follows: TGCAGTGCTACCCCCCCTGGGGGACTTACGAGGAATGAGCAGTTCTTC. Its translation: CSATPPGGLTRNEQFF.